This T cell receptor beta chain was sequenced during a study of cytomegalovirus exposure and HLA in healthy donors. Germline V gives CDR1 MDHEN, CDR2 SYDVKM. V lost 6 bases, J lost 3 bases, and 9 bases lay in between. The CDR3 totals 13 residues. On this clone: Its cognate antigen is unknown.

Study-wide results and caveats: Generally TCR sequences proved uncommon, though certain public TCRs appeared in numerous donors. It was reportedly the case that the classifier diagnosed cytomegalovirus status with high specificity and sensitivity. Analysis performed later showed TCR beta chains linked to HLA being more clonally expanded than equally common others.

The PCR was carried out with 60 Vbeta primers and 13 Jbeta primers. The assay was immunoSEQ multiplex PCR, and TCRdb's table has in-frame clones only and misses some. This table has 100,000 or so clones, around 80% appearing once. The clonotype originates from a man between 35 and 55 years old in good health and CMV-seropositive. The chain has TRBV28 and TRBJ1-5; D not certain. The sequencing input was PBMCs. As DNA, the CDR3 is TGTGCCAGCAGCGGGGAGTTCAATCAGCCCCAGCATTTT. This translates into CASSGEFNQPQHF.